The text below deals with one T cell receptor (beta chain). The data originate from a study of cytomegalovirus exposure and HLA in healthy donors. The PCR contained 60 Vbeta and 13 Jbeta primers. The data were produced by immunoSEQ multiplex PCR, yet TCRdb's version contains in-frame clones alone and is incomplete. The repertoire holds some 140,000 clones, with 74% as singletons. Germline values: CDR1 MDHEN, CDR2 SYDVKM. The J segment lost 1 base and the V segment lost 4 bases, leaving 4 bases of the junction unmatched. This CDR3 has 15 residues. This sequence joins TRBV28 and TRBJ1-1; TRBD1 aligns across 9 bases. The sequence came from a man aged 30-40 years in good health and CMV-seronegative. Sequencing was carried out using PBMCs. In DNA, the CDR3 is TGTGCCAGCAGTTCACAGGGGGCGGCGAACACTGAAGCTTTCTTT. It specifies CASSSQGAANTEAFF. Together with reference TRBV28 and TRBJ1-1, the CDR3 gives the full variable domain: DVKVTQSSRYLVKRTGEKVFLECVQDMDHENMFWYRQDPGLGLRLIYFSYDVKMKEKGDIPEGYSVSREKKERFSLILESASTNQTSMYLCASSSQGAANTEAFFGQGTRLTVV.